Sequencing of this TCR beta chain was carried out in a study of shared clonotypes between healthy human individuals. Study summary: Researchers assigned three CD4 naive, three CD4 memory, two CD8 naive and one CD8 memory plate to each donor. Findings and limits, study-wide: Several donors held about 5% of naive CD4 clonotypes in common. What naive subsets generally showed was a larger estimated richness than memory subsets showed.

V was cut by 0 bases and J by 5 bases, with 23 bases left in between. Germline values: CDR1 LGHNA, CDR2 YNFKEQ. CDR3 length equals 18 residues. A note on this clone: As yet, its antigen is unknown.

CD8 cells regarded as naive lacked CD45RO, were positively chosen for CCR7, and omitted terminally differentiated effector memory CD45RA+ cells. This table comes from immunoSEQ multiplex PCR, and its TCRdb copy is limited to in-frame clones, with some not included. The repertoire includes around 1,900,000 clones, just under 95% of them detected once, and under 2% sits in the top ten. Source material: naive CD8+ T cells from PBMCs. This sequence originates from a man between 18 and 35 years old in good health. Some clones in this sample may be carry-over from other donors' samples. V usage is TRBV4-2 and J usage is TRBJ2-7; D possibly matches TRBD1 or TRBD2 (6 bases each). CDR3 DNA sequence: TGTGCCAGCAGCCAAGAGGAGTGGAGGGACACCAAAAGCCACGAGCAGTACTTC. Amino acid sequence: CASSQEEWRDTKSHEQYF.